This TCR beta chain came from a study of blood T cells in healthy people across ages. This clonotype has more than one count but fewer than ten. The CDR3 sequence is 14 residues long. V lost 3 bases, J lost 3 bases, and 12 bases lay in between. CDR1 is MNHEY, CDR2 SMNVEV, per germline (reference sequence). Next came a second PCR, run for about 7 to 12 cycles, which used a sample-barcoded 5' primer along with a J-beta primer mix. TCRdb re-analysed the 5' RACE reads in MiXCR, keeping a single row per CDR3 protein. This sample has about 500,000 distinct CDR3 sequences, with nearly 25% found just once. The same sample was also used in a study of T cells of mothers and their children.

The source of this sequence is a boy aged 5-17 years in good health. The sample was blood. The J gene is TRBJ2-7, the V gene TRBV27; unclear D gene. The CDR3 loop reads CASSFVGKDYEQYF. CDR3 nucleotide sequence: TGTGCCAGCAGTTTCGTGGGGAAGGACTACGAGCAGTACTTC.